The 11 T cell receptor beta chains below come from one sample, sequenced in a study of beta chain features in type 1 diabetes. Since all of the isolated RNA was reverse transcribed, expressed TCRB transcripts were what got sequenced. The assay was immunoSEQ multiplex PCR, and TCRdb's table has in-frame clones only and misses some. The sample lists 15,000 to 20,000 clones, about 50% occurring once. Sequenced input: stem cell memory CD4+ T cells from blood. The receptor set was obtained from a man younger than 35 in good health.

The J gene is TRBJ2-3, the V gene TRBV5-1, with 10 bases lining up with TRBD2. Germline V gene data show CDR1 as SGHRS and CDR2 as YFSETQ. V lost 0 bases, J lost 5 bases, and 6 bases stayed unmatched. This CDR3 has 16 residues. CDR3 DNA sequence: TGCGCCAGCAGCTTGGGCCTAGCGGGAGAAAAAGATACGCAGTATTTT. It yields the protein CASSLGLAGEKDTQYF.

In DNA form, the CDR3 reads TGTGCCAGCAGTTACTCGACAGGGAGTGGCACAGATACGCAGTATTTT. Its protein product is CASSYSTGSGTDTQYF. The chain recombines TRBV6-5 with TRBJ2-3; 7 bases match TRBD1. Germline assignment: CDR1 MNHEY and CDR2 SVGAGI. The ends lost 0 bases at V and 1 base at J; junction bases unmatched: 4. The CDR3 loop spans 16 amino acids.

The chain employs TRBV19 and TRBJ1-1; D is possibly TRBD1 (5 bases). Trimming removed 3 bases from V and 7 bases from J, with 24 bases in between. The CDR3 extends over 17 amino acids. Germline loops: CDR1 LNHDA, CDR2 SQIVND (reference sequence). CDR3 amino acids: CASSMRHGANSGSEAFF. CDR3 bases: TGTGCCAGTAGTATGCGGCATGGGGCAAACTCGGGCAGTGAAGCTTTCTTT.

The chain links TRBV28 to TRBJ1-5; 7 bases match TRBD1. From germline, CDR1 is MDHEN and CDR2 SYDVKM. The CDR3 sequence is 14 residues long. V lost 6 bases, J lost 3 bases, and 5 bases stayed unmatched. The CDR3 protein is CASSKGQHNQPQHF. CDR3 sequence (DNA): TGTGCCAGCAGCAAGGGACAGCACAATCAGCCCCAGCATTTT.

In its sample, this clone was seen a few times. The chain combines TRBV6-1 with TRBJ2-5; a weak D match, TRBD1 (6 bases). The CDR3 runs 15 residues. V lost 5 bases, J lost 0 bases, and 13 bases lay in between. Germline assignment: CDR1 MNHNS and CDR2 SASEGT. The DNA of the CDR3 is TGTGCCAGCAGTCCGGGACATCAAGACCAAGAGACCCAGTACTTC. It translates to CASSPGHQDQETQYF.

The CDR3 is CAPGDRDFYGYTF. The CDR3 DNA sequence: TGTGCCCCCGGGGACAGGGATTTCTATGGCTACACCTTC. This chain uses TRBV28 with TRBJ1-2; 9 nucleotides line up with TRBD1. This CDR3 contains 13 residues. Germline CDR1 and CDR2: MDHEN and SYDVKM. Trimming took 11 bases from V and 4 from J; bases not matched to a gene: 8.

V gene TRBV28 combines with J gene TRBJ2-7; the match to TRBD1 covers 9 bases. The CDR3 totals 15 residues. The ends lost 3 bases at V and 4 bases at J; junction bases unmatched: 7. Per the germline V gene, CDR1 is MDHEN and CDR2 is SYDVKM. CDR3: CASSLPGQGRYEQYF. In DNA, the CDR3 is TGTGCCAGCAGTTTGCCGGGACAGGGTCGGTACGAGCAGTACTTC.

A few counts support this clone. The gene calls are TRBV7-8 and TRBJ1-4; D unclear. Germline V gene lookup returns CDR1 SGHVS and CDR2 FQNEAQ. This CDR3 has 14 residues. The V end was cut by 5 bases, the J end by 6 bases, with 13 bases between. The CDR3 DNA reads TGTGCCAGCAGCCCGAGGGTGGGTGATGAAAAACTGTTTTTT. This encodes CASSPRVGDEKLFF.

J is TRBJ2-1 and V is TRBV5-1; 9 nucleotides line up with TRBD1. Losses at the gene ends were 3 bases for V and 6 bases for J; bases not matched to a gene: 7. Germline V gives CDR1 SGHRS, CDR2 YFSETQ. The CDR3 is 15 residues long. CDR3 bases: TGCGCCAGCAGCTCCGGACAGGGGTTGCGCAATGAGCAGTTCTTC. It codes for CASSSGQGLRNEQFF. The full variable domain, in which reference TRBV5-1 and TRBJ2-1 provide the parts outside the CDR3, is KAGVTQTPRYLIKTRGQQVTLSCSPISGHRSVSWYQQTPGQGLQFLFEYFSETQRNKGNFPGRFSGRQFSNSRSEMNVSTLELGDSALYLCASSSGQGLRNEQFFGPGTRLTVL.

The CDR3 DNA reads as TGTGCCTGGAGTCCCCGGACAGGGACCACAGATACGCAGTATTTT. Protein product: CAWSPRTGTTDTQYF. The rearrangement joins TRBV30 to TRBJ2-3, with 8 bases aligning to TRBD1. The CDR3 runs 15 residues. Germline V lookup: CDR1 GTSNPN, CDR2 SVGIG (reference sequence). With V trimmed by 2 bases and J by 2 bases, 6 bases remained unmatched.

The J gene is TRBJ2-4, the V gene TRBV5-4; the match to TRBD1 covers 8 bases. There are 16 residues in the CDR3. The V and J ends lost 3 bases and 1 base, in that order; junction bases with no gene match: 6. Germline V lookup: CDR1 SGHNT, CDR2 YYREEE (reference sequence). In nucleotides, the CDR3 is TGTGCCAGCAGCTCGACAGGGGATCTGGCCAAAAACATTCAGTACTTC. Protein product: CASSSTGDLAKNIQYF.